This entry describes one TCR beta chain. The sample comes from a study of blood T cell repertoires in COVID-19. Study-wide background: Collection of acute and convalescent COVID-19 samples took place in the United States, Italy and Spain. The analysed material was cDNA or gDNA that came from T cells, B-cell-depleted T cells, or PBMCs.

Enrolment of Seattle patients took place during active infection, and they were followed longitudinally. The CDR3 covers 14 residues. Germline CDR1 is MGHDK and CDR2 is SYGVNS. With 5 bases removed from V and 2 bases from J, the gap between germline ends came to 13 bases. Authors' processing steps: Reference gene primer amplification in the assay estimated nucleated cell counts. Assay used: immunoSEQ multiplex PCR; TCRdb lists only in-frame clones, some missing. The V and J calls and clone size come from that table; D and trimming were worked out from the DNA. The sample includes about 16,000 clones, 70% to 90% of them seen just once.

The clonotype was recovered from an elderly woman with COVID-19, enrolled during active disease. Sequenced sample: peripheral blood. This chain uses TRBV25-1 with TRBJ2-7, with D possibly matching TRBD2 (5 bases). The CDR3 bases are TGTGCCAGCAGTAGGAGGAGCGGCACCTACGAGCAGTACTTC. Translated, it gives CASSRRSGTYEQYF.